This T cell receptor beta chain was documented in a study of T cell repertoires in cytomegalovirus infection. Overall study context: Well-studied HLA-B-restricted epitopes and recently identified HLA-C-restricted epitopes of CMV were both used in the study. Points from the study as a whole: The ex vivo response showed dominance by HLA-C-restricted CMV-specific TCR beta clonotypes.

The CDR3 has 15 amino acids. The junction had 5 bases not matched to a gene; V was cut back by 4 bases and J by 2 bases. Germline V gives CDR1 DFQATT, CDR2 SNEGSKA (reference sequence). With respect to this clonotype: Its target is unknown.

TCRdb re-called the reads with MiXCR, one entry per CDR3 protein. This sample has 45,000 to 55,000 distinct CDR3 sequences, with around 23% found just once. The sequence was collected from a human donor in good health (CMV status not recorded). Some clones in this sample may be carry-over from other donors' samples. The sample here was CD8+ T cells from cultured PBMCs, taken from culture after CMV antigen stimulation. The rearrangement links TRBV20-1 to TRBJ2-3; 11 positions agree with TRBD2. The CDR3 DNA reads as TGCAGTGCTACGCAACTAGCGGGAGTCACAGATACGCAGTATTTT. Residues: CSATQLAGVTDTQYF.